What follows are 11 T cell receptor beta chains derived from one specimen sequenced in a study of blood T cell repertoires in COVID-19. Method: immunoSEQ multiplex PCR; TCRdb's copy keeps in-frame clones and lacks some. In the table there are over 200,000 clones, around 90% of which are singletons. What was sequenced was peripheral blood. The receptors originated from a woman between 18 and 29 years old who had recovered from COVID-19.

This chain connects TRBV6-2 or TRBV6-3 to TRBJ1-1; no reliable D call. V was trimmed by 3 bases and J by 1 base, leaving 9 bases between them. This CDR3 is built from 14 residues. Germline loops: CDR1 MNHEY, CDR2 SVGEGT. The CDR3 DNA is TGTGCCAGCAGTTATACCTATGGGAACACTGAAGCTTTCTTT. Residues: CASSYTYGNTEAFF.

CDR3 in DNA: TGTGCCAGCACCTCGGGGGGCAATGAGCAGTTCTTC. This sequence encodes CASTSGGNEQFF. This chain joins TRBV7-9 and TRBJ2-1, with 7 bases that match TRBD2. Germline V gives CDR1 SEHNR, CDR2 FQNEAQ (reference sequence). With 7 bases clipped from V and 6 bases from J, the junction kept 3 bases outside the gene matches. The CDR3 is 12 amino acids.

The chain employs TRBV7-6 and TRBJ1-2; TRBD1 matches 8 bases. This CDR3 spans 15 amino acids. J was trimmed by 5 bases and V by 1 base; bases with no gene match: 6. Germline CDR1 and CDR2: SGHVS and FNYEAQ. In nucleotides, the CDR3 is TGTGCCAGCAGCTTAGGGTCAGGGGGCCTTTATGGCTACACCTTC. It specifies CASSLGSGGLYGYTF.

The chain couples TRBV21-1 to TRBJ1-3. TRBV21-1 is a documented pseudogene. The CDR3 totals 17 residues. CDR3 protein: CASSKARDYCSGNTIYF. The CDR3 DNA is TGTGCCAGCAGCAAAGCGAGAGACTATTGCTCTGGAAACACCATATATTTT.

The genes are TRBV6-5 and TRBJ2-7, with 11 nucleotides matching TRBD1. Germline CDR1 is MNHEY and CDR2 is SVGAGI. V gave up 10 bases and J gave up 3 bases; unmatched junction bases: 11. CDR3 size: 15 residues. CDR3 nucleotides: TGTGCCATACCACGGACAGGGGGCGTAAACTACGAGCAGTACTTC. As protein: CAIPRTGGVNYEQYF.

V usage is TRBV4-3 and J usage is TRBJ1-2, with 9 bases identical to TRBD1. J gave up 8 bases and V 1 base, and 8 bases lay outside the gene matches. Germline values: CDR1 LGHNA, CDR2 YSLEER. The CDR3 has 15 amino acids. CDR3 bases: TGCGCCAGCAGCCAAGGGACAGGGGTTAAACGGGGCTACACCTTC. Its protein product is CASSQGTGVKRGYTF.

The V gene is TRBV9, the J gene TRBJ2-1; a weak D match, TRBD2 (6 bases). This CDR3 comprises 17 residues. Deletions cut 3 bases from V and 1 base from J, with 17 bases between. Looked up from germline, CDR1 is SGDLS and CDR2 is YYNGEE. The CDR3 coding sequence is TGTGCCAGCAGCGACGCCTCCCGAAGCGGGTCCTACAATGAGCAGTTCTTC. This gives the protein CASSDASRSGSYNEQFF.

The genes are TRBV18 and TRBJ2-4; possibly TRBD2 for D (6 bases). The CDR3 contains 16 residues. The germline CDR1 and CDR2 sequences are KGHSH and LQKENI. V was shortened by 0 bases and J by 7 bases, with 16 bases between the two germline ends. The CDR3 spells CASSPPRAGRMNIQYF. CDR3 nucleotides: TGTGCCAGCTCACCACCTCGAGCAGGGAGGATGAACATTCAGTACTTC.

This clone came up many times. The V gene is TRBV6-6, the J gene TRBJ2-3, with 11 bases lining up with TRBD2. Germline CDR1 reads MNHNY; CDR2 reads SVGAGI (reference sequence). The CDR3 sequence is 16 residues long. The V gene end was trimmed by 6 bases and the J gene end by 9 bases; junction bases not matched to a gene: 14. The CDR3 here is CASSIETSGNSGTQYF. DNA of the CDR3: TGTGCCAGCAGCATAGAGACTAGCGGGAATTCAGGAACGCAGTATTTT.

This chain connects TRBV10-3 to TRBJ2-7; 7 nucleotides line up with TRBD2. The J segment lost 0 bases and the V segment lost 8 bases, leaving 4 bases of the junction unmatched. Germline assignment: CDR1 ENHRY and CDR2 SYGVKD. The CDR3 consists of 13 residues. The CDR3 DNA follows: TGTGCCATCGCTAGCGGAGCCTCCTACGAGCAGTACTTC. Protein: CAIASGASYEQYF.

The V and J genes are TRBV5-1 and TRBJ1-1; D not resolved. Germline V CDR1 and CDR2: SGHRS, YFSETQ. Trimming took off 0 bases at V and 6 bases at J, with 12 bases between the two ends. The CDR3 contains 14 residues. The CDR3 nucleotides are TGCGCCAGCAGCTTGGAATCGGAAAGCGCTGAAGCTTTCTTT. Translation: CASSLESESAEAFF.